Listed below are T cell receptor beta chains from one sample, sequenced in a study of blood T cell repertoires in COVID-19. Here immunoSEQ multiplex PCR was the method, and the copy in TCRdb shows in-frame clones only, minus some. The sample has about 140,000 clones; around four fifths are singletons. Material for sequencing was PBMCs or T cells enriched from blood (not recorded which). These TCRs come from a man between 65 and 79 years old who had been exposed to COVID-19. Each CDR3 is given with its conserved first and last residue. The order of the fields is clone size, J gene, D gene, CDR3 length, V gene, CDR3 DNA, CDR3 protein. A D gene is named only where the DNA matches it firmly. Size is stated for part of the rows, as once, few or many counts, or as a class when the clone is expanded.

>.|TRBJ1-4|TRBD1|15|TRBV19
TGTGCCAGTAGTGCCCAGGGACAGCCTAATGAAAAACTGTTTTTT
CASSAQGQPNEKLFF
>.|TRBJ1-2|.|16|TRBV5-4
TGTGCCAGCAGCTTGGCTCCCGGGGTTTCAGGCTATGGCTACACCTTC
CASSLAPGVSGYGYTF
>.|TRBJ2-7|TRBD2|14|TRBV7-2
TGTGCCAGCAGCCTGTGGGAGGGCTCCTACGAGCAGTACTTC
CASSLWEGSYEQYF
>.|TRBJ1-1|.|14|TRBV5-1
TGCGCCAGCACCCAGGGGTACTCCGCCACTGAAGCTTTCTTT
CASTQGYSATEAFF
>.|TRBJ2-1|.|15|TRBV4-2
TGTGCCAGCAGCCAAGGATTGGGGGGAGGCAATGAGCAGTTCTTC
CASSQGLGGGNEQFF
>.|TRBJ1-4|.|16|TRBV15
TGTGCCACCAGCCTTGGAGGGGTGGCAACTAATGAAAAACTGTTTTTT
CATSLGGVATNEKLFF
>.|TRBJ1-2|TRBD1|14|TRBV2
TGTGCCAGCAGTGAGGACAGGGGAAGGGATGGCTACACCTTC
CASSEDRGRDGYTF
>.|TRBJ2-1|TRBD1|15|TRBV5-6
TGTGCCAGCAGCACAGGGGGCGCTGGCTACAATGAGCAGTTCTTC
CASSTGGAGYNEQFF
>.|TRBJ2-3|TRBD2|16|TRBV5-4
TGTGCCAGCAGCTTAGGTAGCGGGTACAGCACAGATACGCAGTATTTT
CASSLGSGYSTDTQYF
>.|TRBJ1-4|.|14|TRBV7-2
TGTGCCAGCATCCGCCAGACTATGGAGGAAAAACTGTTTTTT
CASIRQTMEEKLFF
>.|TRBJ1-2|.|13|TRBV11-2
TGTGCCAGCAGCCCGACGGGGGACTATGGCTACACCTTC
CASSPTGDYGYTF
>.|TRBJ2-7|.|15|TRBV21-1
TGTGCCAGCAGCAAAGGCGCAAGAGAGCCCTACGAGCAGTACTTC
CASSKGAREPYEQYF
>.|TRBJ2-2|TRBD2|13|TRBV10-2
TGCGCCAGCAGACCGGGGGGCACCGGGGAGCTGTTTTTT
CASRPGGTGELFF
>.|TRBJ2-5|TRBD1|13|TRBV5-4
TGTGCCAGCAGCACGGACAGGGTGGAGACCCAGTACTTC
CASSTDRVETQYF
>.|TRBJ2-5|TRBD2|15|TRBV25-1
TGTGCCACCTCCCCGGGACTAGCGGGGAGAGAGACCCAGTACTTC
CATSPGLAGRETQYF
>.|TRBJ1-1|.|15|TRBV5-4
TGTGCCAGCAGCTTGGGAGGTAGCCTGAACACTGAAGCTTTCTTT
CASSLGGSLNTEAFF
>.|TRBJ2-1|TRBD1|13|TRBV6-5
TGTGCCAGCAGTATGGACAGGGGTGGAAGTGGGTTCTTC
CASSMDRGGSGFF
>.|TRBJ2-3|.|16|TRBV7-2
TGTGCCAGCAGCTTAGGTCCTAACTACCCCACAGATACGCAGTATTTT
CASSLGPNYPTDTQYF
>once|TRBJ2-3|TRBD2|15|TRBV27
TGTGCCAGCGCCTTTTGGGGGGGGAGCACAGATACGCAGTATTTT
CASAFWGGSTDTQYF
>.|TRBJ1-2|.|13|TRBV12-3/TRBV12-4
TGTGCCAGCAGCGAGACAGGCAACTATGGCTACACCTTC
CASSETGNYGYTF
>.|TRBJ2-7|TRBD1|14|TRBV7-2
TGTGCCAGCAGCTGGGGACAGGGCTTGTACGAGCAGTACTTC
CASSWGQGLYEQYF
>.|TRBJ1-2|TRBD1|15|TRBV5-1
TGCGCCAGCAGCGGAGGACAGGGATCTAACTATGGCTACACCTTC
CASSGGQGSNYGYTF
>.|TRBJ2-1|.|15|TRBV14
TGTGCCAGCAGCCAAGTGCCGGGCGGGGCCGGTGAGCAGTTCTTC
CASSQVPGGAGEQFF